This T cell receptor beta chain comes out of a study of tumor and adjacent non-tumor tissue in lung cancer. Study at large: Each sample yielded about 4.17 million productive TCRbeta reads on average.

Three rounds of nested PCR, following a modified ARM-PCR protocol, produced the TCRbeta library. TCRdb re-called the multiplex PCR reads through MiXCR, storing one row per CDR3 protein. The sample lists fewer than 130,000 distinct CDR3 sequences, approximately 84% occurring once. No cell sorting was done before RNA was extracted from the tissue. The CDR3 length is 14 residues. Germline V lookup: CDR1 DFQATT, CDR2 SNEGSKA (reference sequence). V was clipped by 7 bases and J by 6 bases; unmatched bases: 12. V is TRBV20-1 and J is TRBJ2-3, with 8 positions matching TRBD2. The source material was lung tumor tissue. This sequence was found in a man in his 70s with non-small cell lung cancer. The CDR3 DNA reads TGCAGTGTTAGTATTAGCGGGGAGGCGGATACGCAGTATTTT. It yields the protein CSVSISGEADTQYF.